The source of this TCR beta chain is a study of OX40 agonist ivuxolimab in advanced cancers. Overall study context: In this trial design, patients received ivuxolimab intravenously at 0.01 to 10 mg/kg every 2 weeks. Two cutaneous melanoma patients and one hepatocellular carcinoma patient, three in all, had partial responses.

The CDR3 is 13 residues long. V was cut by 8 bases and J by 2 bases, with 11 bases left in between. From germline, CDR1 is MDHEN and CDR2 SYDVKM. In this sample, this clone turned up once. Its antigen is not identified. Clones were sequenced by immunoSEQ multiplex PCR, and TCRdb holds only the in-frame ones, with some missing. This table holds about 64,000 clones, roughly 86% found once. Study outcomes and limitations: Clonal expansion was seen in CD4+ and CD8+ blood T cells by week 6 at 0.1 to 3.0 mg/kg.

This TCR was recovered from an adult with an advanced solid tumor such as melanoma, head and neck, liver or kidney cancer. Sequencing used CD4+ or CD8+ T cells sorted from blood, obtained in a trial of the OX40 agonist ivuxolimab. The chain has TRBV28 and TRBJ2-3, with D possibly TRBD1 on 6 matching bases. The CDR3 DNA follows: TGTGCCAGCCGACAGGCCTCCACAGATACGCAGTATTTT. It codes for CASRQASTDTQYF.